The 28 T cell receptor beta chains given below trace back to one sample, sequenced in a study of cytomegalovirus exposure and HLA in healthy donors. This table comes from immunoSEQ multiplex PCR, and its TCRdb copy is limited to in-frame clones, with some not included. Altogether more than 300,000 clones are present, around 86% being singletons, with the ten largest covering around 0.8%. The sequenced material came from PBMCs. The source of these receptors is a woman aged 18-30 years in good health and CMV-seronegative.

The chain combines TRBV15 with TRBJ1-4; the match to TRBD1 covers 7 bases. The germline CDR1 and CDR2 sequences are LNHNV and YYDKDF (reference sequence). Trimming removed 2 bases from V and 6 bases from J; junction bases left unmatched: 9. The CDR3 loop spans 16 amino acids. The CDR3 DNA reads TGTGCCACCAGCAGATCGGGACAGACCCTGCATGAAAAACTGTTTTTT. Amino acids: CATSRSGQTLHEKLFF.

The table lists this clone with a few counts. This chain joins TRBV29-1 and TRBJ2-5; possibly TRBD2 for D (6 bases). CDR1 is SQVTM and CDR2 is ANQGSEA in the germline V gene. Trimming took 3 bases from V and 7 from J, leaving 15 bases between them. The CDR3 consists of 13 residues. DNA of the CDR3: TGCAGCGTTGATCTTGACGGCGGGGTGACCCAGTACTTC. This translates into CSVDLDGGVTQYF.

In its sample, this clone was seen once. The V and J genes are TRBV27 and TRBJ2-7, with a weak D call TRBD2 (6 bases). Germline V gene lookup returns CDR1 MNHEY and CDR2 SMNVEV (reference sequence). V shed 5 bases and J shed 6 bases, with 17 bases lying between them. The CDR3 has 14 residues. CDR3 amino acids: CASSIRDSPSEQYF. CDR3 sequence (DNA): TGTGCCAGCAGTATCCGGGACTCACCAAGCGAGCAGTACTTC.

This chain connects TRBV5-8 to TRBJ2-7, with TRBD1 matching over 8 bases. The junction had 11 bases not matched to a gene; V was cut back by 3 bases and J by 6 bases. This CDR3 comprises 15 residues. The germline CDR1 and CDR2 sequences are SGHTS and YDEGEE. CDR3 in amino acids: CASSSGQAASGEQYF. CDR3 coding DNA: TGTGCCAGCAGCTCGGGACAGGCGGCCTCCGGCGAGCAGTACTTC.

CDR3 coding DNA: TGCGCCAGCAGCCAAGATCTTCGAAAACTGTTTTTT. It specifies CASSQDLRKLFF. The gene calls are TRBV4-1 and TRBJ1-4; no firm D call. This CDR3 contains 12 residues. CDR1 MGHRA and CDR2 YSYEKL come from the germline V gene. Trimming pared 0 bases from V and 10 bases from J, leaving 6 bases between.

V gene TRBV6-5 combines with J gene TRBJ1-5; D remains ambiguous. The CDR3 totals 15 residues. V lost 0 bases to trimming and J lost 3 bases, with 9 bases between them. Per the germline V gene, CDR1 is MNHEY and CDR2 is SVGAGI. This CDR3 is CASSYSATLNQPQHF. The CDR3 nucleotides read TGTGCCAGCAGTTACTCAGCGACTCTCAATCAGCCCCAGCATTTT.

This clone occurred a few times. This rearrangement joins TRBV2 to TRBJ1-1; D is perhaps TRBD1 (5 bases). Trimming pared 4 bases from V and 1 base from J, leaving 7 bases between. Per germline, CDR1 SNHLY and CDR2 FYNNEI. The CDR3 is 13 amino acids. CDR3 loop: CASSGDRNTEAFF. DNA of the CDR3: TGTGCCAGCAGTGGCGACAGGAACACTGAAGCTTTCTTT.

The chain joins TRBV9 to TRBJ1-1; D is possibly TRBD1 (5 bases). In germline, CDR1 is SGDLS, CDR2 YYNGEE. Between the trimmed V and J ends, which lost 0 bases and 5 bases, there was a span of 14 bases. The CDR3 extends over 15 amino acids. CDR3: CASSVEWGGGTEAFF. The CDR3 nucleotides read TGTGCCAGCAGCGTAGAGTGGGGGGGAGGAACTGAAGCTTTCTTT.

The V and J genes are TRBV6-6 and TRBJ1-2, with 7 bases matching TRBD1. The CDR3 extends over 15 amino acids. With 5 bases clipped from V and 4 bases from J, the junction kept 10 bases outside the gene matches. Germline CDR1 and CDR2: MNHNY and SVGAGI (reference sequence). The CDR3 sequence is CASSDTGELGYGYTF. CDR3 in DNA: TGTGCCAGCAGTGATACAGGGGAATTGGGCTATGGCTACACCTTC.

DNA for the CDR3: TGTGCCAGCTTCCCGACTAGCGGGATCACAGATACGCAGTATTTT. Translated: CASFPTSGITDTQYF. V usage is TRBV7-9 and J usage is TRBJ2-3; 11 nucleotides match TRBD2. The CDR3 runs to 15 residues. Germline CDR1 reads SEHNR; CDR2 reads FQNEAQ (reference sequence). The J segment lost 2 bases and the V segment lost 8 bases, leaving 6 bases of the junction unmatched.

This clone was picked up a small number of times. CDR3 amino acids: CASTRGPNTEAFF. The CDR3 DNA reads as TGTGCCAGCACCCGAGGGCCGAACACTGAAGCTTTCTTT. The J gene is TRBJ1-1, the V gene TRBV2; D is undetermined. This CDR3 region has 13 residues. CDR1 and CDR2 (germline): SNHLY, FYNNEI. Trimming pared 7 bases from V and 1 base from J, leaving 10 bases between.

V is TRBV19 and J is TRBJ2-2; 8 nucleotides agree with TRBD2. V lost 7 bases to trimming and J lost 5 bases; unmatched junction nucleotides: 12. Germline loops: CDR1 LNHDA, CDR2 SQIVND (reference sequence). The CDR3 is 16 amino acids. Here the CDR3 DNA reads TGTGCCAGTACCCATCCGGGGGGGAGATCTACCGGGGAGCTGTTTTTT. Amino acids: CASTHPGGRSTGELFF.

CDR3 in amino acids: CASSFQGANQPQHF. The CDR3 region has the DNA TGTGCCAGCAGCTTTCAAGGGGCGAATCAGCCCCAGCATTTT. This chain joins TRBV11-2 and TRBJ1-5; TRBD1 might be the D (5 bases). The germline V gene encodes CDR1 SGHAT and CDR2 FQNNGV. This CDR3 comprises 14 residues. V dropped 3 bases and J dropped 4 bases, with 10 bases sitting between them.

This CDR3 reads CASSLSMSSYEQYF. The CDR3 DNA sequence: TGTGCCAGCAGCTTATCCATGAGCTCCTACGAGCAGTACTTC. The chain employs TRBV7-7 and TRBJ2-7; D is unresolved. This CDR3 has 14 amino acids. Trimming shortened V by 2 bases and J by 0 bases, and 8 bases separated the two germline ends. Germline V gives CDR1 SSHAT, CDR2 FNYEAQ (reference sequence).

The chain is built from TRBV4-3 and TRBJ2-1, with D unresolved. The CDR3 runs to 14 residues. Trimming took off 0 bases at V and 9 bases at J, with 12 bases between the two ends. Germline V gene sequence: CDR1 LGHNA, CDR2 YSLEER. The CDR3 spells CASSQDNGEPEQFF. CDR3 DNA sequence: TGCGCCAGCAGCCAAGATAATGGAGAGCCTGAGCAGTTCTTC.

The chain's CDR3 is CASTRIQGARGYTF. CDR3 nucleotides: TGTGCCAGCACTCGAATCCAGGGGGCGCGAGGCTACACCTTC. V and J are TRBV6-5 and TRBJ1-2; the match to TRBD1 covers 8 bases. The CDR3 sequence is 14 residues long. Germline trimming cut 7 bases from V and 8 bases from J; bases unmatched to any gene: 12. Per the germline V gene, CDR1 is MNHEY and CDR2 is SVGAGI.

CDR3 DNA: TGTGCCAGCAGCTTAGCGGGGCAGGGGGCGAACACTGAAGCTTTCTTT. It is translated as CASSLAGQGANTEAFF. V is TRBV7-9 and J is TRBJ1-1; 8 bases are a match to TRBD1. This CDR3 spans 16 amino acids. The ends lost 0 bases at V and 1 base at J; junction bases unmatched: 4. In germline, CDR1 is SEHNR, CDR2 FQNEAQ (reference sequence).

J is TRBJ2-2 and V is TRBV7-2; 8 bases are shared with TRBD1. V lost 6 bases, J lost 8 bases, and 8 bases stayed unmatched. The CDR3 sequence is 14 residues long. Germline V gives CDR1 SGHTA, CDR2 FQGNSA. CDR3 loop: CASRSGTGDGELFF. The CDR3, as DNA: TGTGCCAGCAGGTCCGGGACAGGAGATGGGGAGCTGTTTTTT.

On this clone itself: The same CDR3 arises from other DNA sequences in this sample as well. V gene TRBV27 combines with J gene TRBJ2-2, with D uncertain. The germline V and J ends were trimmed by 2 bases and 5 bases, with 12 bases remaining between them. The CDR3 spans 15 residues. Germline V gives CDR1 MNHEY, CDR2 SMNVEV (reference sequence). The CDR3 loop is CASSLRGADTGELFF. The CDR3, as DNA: TGTGCCAGCAGTTTAAGAGGAGCAGATACCGGGGAGCTGTTTTTT.

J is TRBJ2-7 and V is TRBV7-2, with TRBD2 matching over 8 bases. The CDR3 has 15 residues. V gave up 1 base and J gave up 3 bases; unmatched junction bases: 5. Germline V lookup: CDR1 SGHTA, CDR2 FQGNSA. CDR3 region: CASSLGGSGNYEQYF. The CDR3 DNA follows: TGTGCCAGCAGCTTAGGGGGTAGCGGGAACTACGAGCAGTACTTC.

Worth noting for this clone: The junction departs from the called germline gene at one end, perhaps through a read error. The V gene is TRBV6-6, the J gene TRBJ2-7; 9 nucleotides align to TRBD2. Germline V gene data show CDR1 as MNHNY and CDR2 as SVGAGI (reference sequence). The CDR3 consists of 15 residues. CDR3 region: CASRYLASGIGEQYF. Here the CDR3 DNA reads TGTGCCAGCAGATACTTGGCTAGCGGGATCGGCGAGCAGTACTTC.

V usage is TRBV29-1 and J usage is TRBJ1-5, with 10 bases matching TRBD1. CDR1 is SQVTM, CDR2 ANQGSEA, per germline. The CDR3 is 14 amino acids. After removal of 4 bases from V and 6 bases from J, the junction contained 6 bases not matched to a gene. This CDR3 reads CSVAGQGLGQPQHF. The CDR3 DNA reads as TGCAGCGTTGCGGGACAGGGGCTTGGTCAGCCCCAGCATTTT.

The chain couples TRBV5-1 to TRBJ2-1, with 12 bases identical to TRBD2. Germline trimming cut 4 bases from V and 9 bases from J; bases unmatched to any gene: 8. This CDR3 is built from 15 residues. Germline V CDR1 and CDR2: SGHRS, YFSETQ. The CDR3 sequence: CASSSGLAGYGEQFF. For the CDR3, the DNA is TGCGCCAGCAGCAGTGGACTAGCGGGATATGGTGAGCAGTTCTTC.

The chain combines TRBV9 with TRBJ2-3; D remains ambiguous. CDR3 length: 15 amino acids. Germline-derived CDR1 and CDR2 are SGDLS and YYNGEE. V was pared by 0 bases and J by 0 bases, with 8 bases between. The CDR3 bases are TGTGCCAGCAGCGTAGAGTCTAGAAGCACAGATACGCAGTATTTT. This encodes CASSVESRSTDTQYF.

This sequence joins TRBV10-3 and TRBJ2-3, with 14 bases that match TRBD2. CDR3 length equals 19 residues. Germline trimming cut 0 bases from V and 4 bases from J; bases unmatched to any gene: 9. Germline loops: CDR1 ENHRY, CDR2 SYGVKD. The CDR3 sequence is CAISESAGTSGRGADTQYF. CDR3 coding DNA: TGTGCCATCAGTGAGTCGGCCGGGACTAGCGGGAGAGGGGCAGATACGCAGTATTTT.

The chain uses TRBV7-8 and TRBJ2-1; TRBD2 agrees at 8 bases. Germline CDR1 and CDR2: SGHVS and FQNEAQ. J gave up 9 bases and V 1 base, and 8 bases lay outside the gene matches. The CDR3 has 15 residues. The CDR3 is CASSLDERENGEQFF. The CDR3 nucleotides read TGTGCCAGCAGCTTAGATGAGCGGGAGAACGGTGAGCAGTTCTTC.

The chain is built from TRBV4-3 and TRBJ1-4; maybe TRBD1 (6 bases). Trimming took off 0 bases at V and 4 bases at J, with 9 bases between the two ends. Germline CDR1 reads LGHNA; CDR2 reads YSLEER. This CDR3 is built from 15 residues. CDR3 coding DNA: TGCGCCAGCAGCCAAGAGGGGGCTGATAATGAAAAACTGTTTTTT. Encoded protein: CASSQEGADNEKLFF.

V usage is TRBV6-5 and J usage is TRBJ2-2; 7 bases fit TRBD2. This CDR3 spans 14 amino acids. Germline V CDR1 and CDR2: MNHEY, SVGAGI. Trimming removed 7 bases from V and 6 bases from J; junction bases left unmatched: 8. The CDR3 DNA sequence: TGTGCCAGCACCCGACTAGCAGGGCCCGGGGAGCTGTTTTTT. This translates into CASTRLAGPGELFF.